This T cell receptor beta chain was observed in a study of blood T cell repertoires in COVID-19. Across the study: From T cells, B-cell-depleted T cells, or PBMCs came the material, which was cDNA or gDNA.

This CDR3 spans 12 amino acids. Trimming stripped 6 bases from V and 2 bases from J, with 7 bases between. The V gene's germline CDR1 is MGHDK and CDR2 SYGVNS. In the authors' workflow: Amplified reference gene primers provided the basis for estimating nucleated cell counts. Sequencing was performed with immunoSEQ multiplex PCR; in TCRdb, only in-frame clones are kept and a portion is missing. V and J calls and clone size follow that table, whereas D and trimming were derived from the DNA. The sample records 250,000 to 300,000 clones, around 90% being singletons. What was sequenced was peripheral blood. The V gene is TRBV25-1, the J gene TRBJ1-1; D might be TRBD1 (5 bases). The sequence was collected from a woman aged 55-69 years with COVID-19, enrolled during active disease. CDR3 DNA: TGTGCCAGCAGGGGGCCTAACACTGAAGCTTTCTTT. It translates to CASRGPNTEAFF.